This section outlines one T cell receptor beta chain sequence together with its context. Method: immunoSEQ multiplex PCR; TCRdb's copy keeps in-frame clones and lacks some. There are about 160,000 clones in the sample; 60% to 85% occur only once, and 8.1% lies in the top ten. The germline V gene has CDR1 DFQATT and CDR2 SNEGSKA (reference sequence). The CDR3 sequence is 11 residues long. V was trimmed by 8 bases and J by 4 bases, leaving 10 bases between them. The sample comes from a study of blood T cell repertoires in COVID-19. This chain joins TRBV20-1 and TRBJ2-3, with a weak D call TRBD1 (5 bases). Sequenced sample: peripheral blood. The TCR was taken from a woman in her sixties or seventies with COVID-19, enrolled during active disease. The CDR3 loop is CSHLGPDTQYF. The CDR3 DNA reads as TGCAGTCACTTGGGGCCAGATACGCAGTATTTT.